This T cell receptor beta chain was found in a study of cytomegalovirus exposure and HLA in healthy donors. Study in general: Prior work identified 120 million or so unique TCR beta sequences in 150 million to 200 million T cells.

Study outcomes and limitations: The study flagged around 150 TCR beta chains as cytomegalovirus-associated.

Germline V gene lookup returns CDR1 MNHNS and CDR2 SASEGT. This CDR3 has 17 amino acids. Trimming took 4 bases from V and 0 from J, leaving 15 bases between them. The PCR contained 60 Vbeta and 13 Jbeta primers. Produced via immunoSEQ multiplex PCR; TCRdb's table is partial and in-frame only. Here the sample spans around 130,000 clones, over 75% being singletons. The count of this clone is one. The antigen is undetermined. The gene calls are TRBV6-1 and TRBJ1-4; weak D call: TRBD1 (5 bases). The TCR sequence derives from a young man in good health and CMV-seropositive. Specimen: PBMCs. Here the CDR3 reads CASSVSGLSSTNEKLFF. The DNA for the CDR3 is TGTGCCAGCAGTGTCTCGGGACTGAGTTCAACTAATGAAAAACTGTTTTTT.